The clone carrying this T cell receptor beta chain has just one count. Its antigen is unknown. This sample is part of a study of a mutant IDH1 vaccine in newly diagnosed glioma. As for the study in general: Patients in the study were vaccinated eight times, receiving shots in weeks 1, 3, 5, 7, 11, 15, 19 and 23.

Sequencing used immunoSEQ multiplex PCR; TCRdb keeps in-frame clones, though not all of them. The profile shows tens of thousands of clones, over 70% of them singletons. This CDR3 spans 15 amino acids. Unmatched junction bases numbered 4, after V lost 4 bases and J lost 0 bases. Germline V lookup: CDR1 SGHRS, CDR2 YFSETQ. Time point given: week 23, last vaccination. The vaccine gave 300 ug of a 20-mer mutant IDH1 peptide subcutaneously per dose. Astrocytomas that were new, WHO grade 3 or 4, IDH1-mutant and ATRX-lost were present in the donors. The TCR was taken from a man aged 40-50 years with glioma. The sample in question was PBMCs, obtained from a glioma patient whose treatment included an IDH1 peptide vaccine. The chain has TRBV5-1 and TRBJ1-3; TRBD1 matches at 7 bases. CDR3 nucleotides: TGCGCCAGCAGCCCGGGGACAGCCTCTGGAAACACCATATATTTT. It codes for CASSPGTASGNTIYF.